The source of this T cell receptor beta chain is a study of blood T cell repertoires in COVID-19. Whole-study context: Acute and convalescent COVID-19 specimens originated in the United States, Italy and Spain. T cells, B-cell-depleted T cells, or PBMCs supplied cDNA or gDNA.

Per the study methods: By means of reference gene primer amplification, nucleated cell counts were estimated. The protocol was immunoSEQ multiplex PCR, while the TCRdb copy is restricted to in-frame clones and leaves out a portion. That table is the source of V, J and clone size, and D and trimming were worked out from the DNA. The sample includes more than 150,000 clones, 80% to 90% of them seen just once. The CDR3 contains 15 residues. Looked up from germline, CDR1 is ENHRY and CDR2 is SYGVKD. V gave up 1 base and J gave up 2 bases, with 9 bases separating them. The material sequenced was peripheral blood. V usage is TRBV10-3 and J usage is TRBJ1-5; unclear D gene. The source of this sequence is a woman aged 40 to 55 with acute or convalescent COVID-19. CDR3 region: CAISEYTGGNQPQHF. In nucleotides, the CDR3 is TGTGCCATCAGTGAGTATACCGGTGGCAATCAGCCCCAGCATTTT.